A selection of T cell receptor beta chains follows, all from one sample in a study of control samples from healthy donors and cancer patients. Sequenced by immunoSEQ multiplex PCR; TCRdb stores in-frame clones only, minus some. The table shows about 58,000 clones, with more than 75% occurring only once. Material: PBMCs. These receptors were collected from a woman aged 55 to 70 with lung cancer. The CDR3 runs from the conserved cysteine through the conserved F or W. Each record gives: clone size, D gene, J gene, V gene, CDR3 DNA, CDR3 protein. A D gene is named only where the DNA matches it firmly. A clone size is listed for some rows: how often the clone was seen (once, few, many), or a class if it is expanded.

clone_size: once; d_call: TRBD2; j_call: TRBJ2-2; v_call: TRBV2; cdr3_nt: TGTGCCAGCAGGACCGGACTAGCGGGAGGCGGGACCGGGGAGCTGTTTTTT; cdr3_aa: CASRTGLAGGGTGELFF
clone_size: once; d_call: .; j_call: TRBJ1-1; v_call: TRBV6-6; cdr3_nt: TGTGCCAGCAGTTACGAGAGGGATGAAGCTTTCTTT; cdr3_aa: CASSYERDEAFF
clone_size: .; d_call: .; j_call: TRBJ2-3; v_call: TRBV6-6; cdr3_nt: TGTGCCAGCAGGCCTCAACAGGGAGATCGAACAGATACGCAGTATTTT; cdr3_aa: CASRPQQGDRTDTQYF
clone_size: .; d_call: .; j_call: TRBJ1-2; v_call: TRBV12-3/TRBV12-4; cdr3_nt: TGTGCCAGCAGTTTAGGGCAGGGAGAAGGCTACACCTTC; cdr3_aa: CASSLGQGEGYTF
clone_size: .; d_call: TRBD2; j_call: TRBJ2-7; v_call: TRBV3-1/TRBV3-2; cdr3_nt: TGTGCCAGCGGCGGGGGTCCGTACGAGCAGTACTTC; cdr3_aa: CASGGGPYEQYF
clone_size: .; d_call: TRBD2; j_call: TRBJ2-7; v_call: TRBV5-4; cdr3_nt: TGTGCCAGCAGCCCAAGGACTAGCGGGAGGTACTACGAGCAGTACTTC; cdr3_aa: CASSPRTSGRYYEQYF
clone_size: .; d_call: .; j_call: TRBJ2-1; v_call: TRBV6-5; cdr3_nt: TGTGCCAGCAGAAAGGGTCTCTACAATGAGCAGTTCTTC; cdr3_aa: CASRKGLYNEQFF
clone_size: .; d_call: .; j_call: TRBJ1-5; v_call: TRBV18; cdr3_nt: TGTGCCAGCTCGCAGGGTAGGGAGGGTCAGCCCCAGCATTTT; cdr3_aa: CASSQGREGQPQHF
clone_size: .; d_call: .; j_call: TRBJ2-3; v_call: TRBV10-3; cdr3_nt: TGTGCCATCAGTGAGGGGGGCCGGGCCACAGATACGCAGTATTTT; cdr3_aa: CAISEGGRATDTQYF
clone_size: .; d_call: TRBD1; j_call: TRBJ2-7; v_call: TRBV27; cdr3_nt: TGTGCCAGCAGTTTATCTCCACCTGGGACAGGGGGAGAGCAGTACTTC; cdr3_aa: CASSLSPPGTGGEQYF
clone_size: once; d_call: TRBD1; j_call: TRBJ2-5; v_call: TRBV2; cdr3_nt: TGTGCCAGCAGGCGGACAGGGGGCGGTGAGACCCAGTACTTC; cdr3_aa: CASRRTGGGETQYF
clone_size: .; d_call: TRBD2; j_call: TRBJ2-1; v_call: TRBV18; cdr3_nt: TGTGCCAGCTCACCCCGGTGGGCGGGAGGTGACGAGCAGTTCTTC; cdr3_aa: CASSPRWAGGDEQFF
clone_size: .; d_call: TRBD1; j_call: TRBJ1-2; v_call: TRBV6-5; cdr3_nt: TGTGCCAGCAGTAGCGGACAGGGGACCTATGGCTACACCTTC; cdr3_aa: CASSSGQGTYGYTF
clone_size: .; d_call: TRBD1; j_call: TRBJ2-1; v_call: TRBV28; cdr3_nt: TGTGCCAGCAGTCCAGGGGGAGTGGGATACAATGAGCAGTTCTTC; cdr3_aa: CASSPGGVGYNEQFF
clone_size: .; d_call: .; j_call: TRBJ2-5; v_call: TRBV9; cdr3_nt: TGTGCCAGCAGCCCCCGGGTAGCGGATCAAGAGACCCAGTACTTC; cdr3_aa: CASSPRVADQETQYF
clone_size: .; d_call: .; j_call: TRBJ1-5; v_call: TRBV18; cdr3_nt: TGTGCCAGCTCATACGACAGGAATCAGCCCCAGCATTTT; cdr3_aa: CASSYDRNQPQHF
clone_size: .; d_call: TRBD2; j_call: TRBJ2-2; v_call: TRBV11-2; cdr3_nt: TGTGCCAGCAGCTTATCTCGAGGGCTAGCGGGACCCACCGGGGAGCTGTTTTTT; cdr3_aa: CASSLSRGLAGPTGELFF
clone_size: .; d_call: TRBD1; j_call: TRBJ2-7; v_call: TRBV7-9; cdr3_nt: TGTGCCAGCAGTTTAACAGGGGTTAACTACGAGCAGTACTTC; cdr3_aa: CASSLTGVNYEQYF
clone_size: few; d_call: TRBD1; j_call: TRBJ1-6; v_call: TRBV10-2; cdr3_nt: TGCGCCAGCAGTCGGGGACAGGGGGATTCACCCCTCCACTTT; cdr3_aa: CASSRGQGDSPLHF
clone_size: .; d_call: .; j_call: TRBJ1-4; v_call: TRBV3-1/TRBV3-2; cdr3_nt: TGTGCCAGCAGCCAACGGGGCCAGGGTGAAAAACTGTTTTTT; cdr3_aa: CASSQRGQGEKLFF
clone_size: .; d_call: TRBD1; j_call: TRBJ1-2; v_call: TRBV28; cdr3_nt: TGTGCCAGCAGTTCTGCAGGGGGTTCTGACTATGGCTACACCTTC; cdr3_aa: CASSSAGGSDYGYTF
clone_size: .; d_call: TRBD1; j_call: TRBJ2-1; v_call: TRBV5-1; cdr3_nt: TGCGCCAGCAGCTTAAGGACAGGCGTTAATGAGCAGTTCTTC; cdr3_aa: CASSLRTGVNEQFF
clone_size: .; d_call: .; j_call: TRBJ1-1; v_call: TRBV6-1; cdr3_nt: TGTGCCAGCAGGAAGGAGACAGGAGAAGCTTTCTTT; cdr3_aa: CASRKETGEAFF
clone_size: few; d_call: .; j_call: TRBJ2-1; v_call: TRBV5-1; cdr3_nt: TGCGCCAGCAGCTCAAGGACGGGACTCTATGACAATGAGCAGTTCTTC; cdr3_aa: CASSSRTGLYDNEQFF
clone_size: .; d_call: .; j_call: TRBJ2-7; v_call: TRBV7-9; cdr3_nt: TGTGCCAGCAGCTTAGACTACGAGCAGTACTTC; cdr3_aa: CASSLDYEQYF
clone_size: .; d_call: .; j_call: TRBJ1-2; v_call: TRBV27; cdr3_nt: TGTGCCAGCAGTCCGGGACTGGCTATCTATGGCTACACCTTC; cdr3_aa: CASSPGLAIYGYTF
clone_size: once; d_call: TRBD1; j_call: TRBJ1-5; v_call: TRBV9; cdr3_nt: TGTGCCAGCAGCGTAGGGGACAGGGGGCCTCAGCCCCAGCATTTT; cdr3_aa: CASSVGDRGPQPQHF
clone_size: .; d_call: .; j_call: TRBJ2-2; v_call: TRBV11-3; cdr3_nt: TGTGCCAGCAGCTTTGAGAACACCGGGGAGCTGTTTTTT; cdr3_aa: CASSFENTGELFF
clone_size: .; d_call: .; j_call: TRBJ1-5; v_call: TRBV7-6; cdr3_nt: TGTGCCAGCAGCCCAAGCGGGGCGGGTCAGCCCCAGCATTTT; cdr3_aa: CASSPSGAGQPQHF
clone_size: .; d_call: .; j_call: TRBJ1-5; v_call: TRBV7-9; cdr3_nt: TGTGCCAGCAGCCCCCCCGGACACGATAATCAGCCCCAGCATTTT; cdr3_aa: CASSPPGHDNQPQHF
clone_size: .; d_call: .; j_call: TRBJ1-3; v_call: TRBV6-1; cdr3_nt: TGTTCCAGCAGTGAAGCGAGTCGGAACACCATATATTTT; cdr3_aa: CSSSEASRNTIYF
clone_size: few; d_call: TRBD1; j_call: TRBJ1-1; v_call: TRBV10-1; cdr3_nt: TGCGCCAGCAGTGACGGGACAGGGAACACTGAAGCTTTCTTT; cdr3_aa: CASSDGTGNTEAFF
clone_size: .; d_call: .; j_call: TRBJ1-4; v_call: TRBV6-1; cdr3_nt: TGTGCCAGCAGTGAGGCTGGAACTAATGAAAAACTGTTTTTT; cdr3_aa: CASSEAGTNEKLFF
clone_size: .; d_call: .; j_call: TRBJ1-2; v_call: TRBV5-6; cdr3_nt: TGTGCCAGCGACCGGGGGGCGCATGGCTACACCTTC; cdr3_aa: CASDRGAHGYTF
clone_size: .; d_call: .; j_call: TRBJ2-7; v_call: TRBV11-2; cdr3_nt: TGTGCCAGCAGCTTAGCTCCGAGCTCCTACGAGCAGTACTTC; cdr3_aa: CASSLAPSSYEQYF
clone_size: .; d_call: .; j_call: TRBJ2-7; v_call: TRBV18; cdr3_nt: TGTGCCAGCTCACCACCGTCTGGGTCCTACGAGCAGTACTTC; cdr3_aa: CASSPPSGSYEQYF
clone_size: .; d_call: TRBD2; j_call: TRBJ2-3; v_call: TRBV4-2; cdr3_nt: TGTGCCAGCAGCCCTTCGACTAGCAGATCCACAGATACGCAGTATTTT; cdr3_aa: CASSPSTSRSTDTQYF
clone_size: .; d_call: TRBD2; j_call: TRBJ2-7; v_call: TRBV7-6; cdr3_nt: TGTGCCAGCAGCGCAGTGGCGGGAGGCATTAACGAGCAGTACTTC; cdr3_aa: CASSAVAGGINEQYF
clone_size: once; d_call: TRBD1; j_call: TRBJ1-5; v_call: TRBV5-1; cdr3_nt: TGCGCCAGCAGCTTGGCGCCTACAGGGGGCGATCAGCCCCAGCATTTT; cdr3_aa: CASSLAPTGGDQPQHF
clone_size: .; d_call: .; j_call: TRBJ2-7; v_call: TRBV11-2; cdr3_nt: TGTGCCAGCAGCTTCGTCTACGAGCAGTACTTC; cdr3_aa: CASSFVYEQYF